Below, 20 T cell receptor beta chains from the same sample are listed, as sequenced in a study of T cell responses to AZD1222 COVID-19 vaccine. Libraries were prepared by immunoSEQ multiplex PCR; TCRdb keeps only in-frame clonotypes and omits some of them. The sample carries under 130,000 clones, about 90% recorded once. The sample consisted of peripheral blood, taken on day 0 of AZD1222 vaccination. These receptors all come from an adult in good health.

The chain couples TRBV30 to TRBJ1-3, with D unclear. Per the germline V gene, CDR1 is GTSNPN and CDR2 is SVGIG (reference sequence). Trimming stripped 4 bases from V and 0 bases from J, with 7 bases between. The CDR3 loop spans 13 amino acids. The CDR3 is CAWKRFSGNTIYF. CDR3 DNA: TGTGCCTGGAAAAGGTTCTCTGGAAACACCATATATTTT.

This chain connects TRBV5-1 to TRBJ1-3, with 7 bases that match TRBD1. The CDR3 extends over 16 amino acids. J was trimmed by 1 base and V by 3 bases; bases with no gene match: 7. Looked up from germline, CDR1 is SGHRS and CDR2 is YFSETQ. CDR3 residues: CASSWTGGRSGNTIYF. CDR3 nucleotides: TGCGCCAGCAGCTGGACAGGAGGAAGGTCTGGAAACACCATATATTTT. The complete variable domain, with remaining parts taken from reference TRBV5-1 and TRBJ1-3, reads KAGVTQTPRYLIKTRGQQVTLSCSPISGHRSVSWYQQTPGQGLQFLFEYFSETQRNKGNFPGRFSGRQFSNSRSEMNVSTLELGDSALYLCASSWTGGRSGNTIYFGEGSWLTVV.

The chain's CDR3 is CATSRAGTSSPDTQYF. As DNA, the CDR3 is TGTGCCACCAGCAGAGCCGGGACTAGCTCCCCAGATACGCAGTATTTT. The rearrangement uses TRBV15 and TRBJ2-3; 9 bases match TRBD2. The junction had 6 bases not matched to a gene; V was cut back by 1 base and J by 4 bases. The CDR3 totals 16 residues. In germline, CDR1 is LNHNV, CDR2 YYDKDF (reference sequence).

This chain joins TRBV12-3 or TRBV12-4 and TRBJ1-1; no firm D call. CDR3 length: 13 residues. V gave up 0 bases and J gave up 4 bases, with 6 bases separating them. CDR3 sequence (DNA): TGTGCCAGCAGTTTAGCCCCCAGCACTGAAGCTTTCTTT. Translated, it gives CASSLAPSTEAFF.

The chain combines TRBV4-3 with TRBJ2-3; 13 bases are a match to TRBD2. The CDR3 is made up of 19 amino acids. The V segment lost 0 bases and the J segment 4 bases; nucleotides outside the gene matches: 10. The V gene's germline CDR1 is LGHNA and CDR2 YSLEER. CDR3 nucleotide sequence: TGCGCCAGCAGCCAAGAAGGGGGACTAGCGGGATATAGCGCAGATACGCAGTATTTT. Protein sequence: CASSQEGGLAGYSADTQYF.

This chain links TRBV27 with TRBJ2-3, with 10 bases aligning to TRBD1. J was trimmed by 6 bases and V by 5 bases; bases with no gene match: 5. CDR3 length: 14 amino acids. CDR1 is MNHEY and CDR2 is SMNVEV in the germline V gene (reference sequence). In nucleotides, the CDR3 is TGTGCCAGCAGTGGGACAGGGGCAGGGGATACGCAGTATTTT. Its translation: CASSGTGAGDTQYF.

This clone appeared a few times. This chain links TRBV18 with TRBJ2-7, with a possible D match to TRBD2 (6 bases). From germline, CDR1 is KGHSH and CDR2 LQKENI. V shed 3 bases and J shed 2 bases, with 8 bases lying between them. CDR3 length: 13 amino acids. The CDR3 DNA follows: TGTGCCAGCTCACCGACTAGTCCCTACGAGCAGTACTTC. This encodes CASSPTSPYEQYF.

The chain joins TRBV6-5 to TRBJ2-7, with 8 bases that match TRBD1. CDR3 length equals 15 residues. Germline-derived CDR1 and CDR2 are MNHEY and SVGAGI. V dropped 6 bases and J dropped 1; count of bases not matched to a gene: 8. CDR3 sequence (DNA): TGTGCCAGCAGCCCCACCGGGACAGGATCCTACGAGCAGTACTTC. It encodes CASSPTGTGSYEQYF.

This clone was detected a few times. The chain carries TRBV29-1 and TRBJ2-2; 8 nucleotides align to TRBD1. V trimming: 3 bases; J trimming: 4 bases; junction bases outside the gene matches: 4. This CDR3 region has 14 residues. Germline V gene lookup returns CDR1 SQVTM and CDR2 ANQGSEA. The CDR3 DNA follows: TGCAGCGTTGAGCCAGGGGGCGGCACCGGGGAGCTGTTTTTT. Translation gives CSVEPGGGTGELFF.

The chain employs TRBV6-2 or TRBV6-3 and TRBJ1-1; 7 bases align to TRBD1. This CDR3 contains 14 residues. V shed 2 bases, J shed 5 bases, and the junction held 5 bases outside the gene matches. Germline V gene sequence: CDR1 MNHEY, CDR2 SVGEGT. The CDR3 DNA follows: TGTGCCAGCAGTTACGGACAGGCGGGTACTGAAGCTTTCTTT. Residues: CASSYGQAGTEAFF.

The chain links TRBV5-1 to TRBJ1-1; TRBD1 might be the D (6 bases). Germline CDR1 SGHRS, CDR2 YFSETQ. The CDR3 runs to 14 residues. The germline V and J ends were trimmed by 1 base and 1 base, with 8 bases remaining between them. CDR3 amino acids: CASSLQQGNTEAFF. The DNA for the CDR3 is TGCGCCAGCAGCTTGCAACAGGGGAACACTGAAGCTTTCTTT.

Concerning this clone itself: Other DNA sequences in the sample encode the same CDR3. V and J are TRBV28 and TRBJ2-1; D unresolved. This CDR3 has 15 amino acids. CDR1 is MDHEN, CDR2 SYDVKM, per germline. Trimming shortened V by 3 bases and J by 0 bases, and 9 bases separated the two germline ends. The CDR3 DNA follows: TGTGCCAGCAGTTTTACGGGTGGCTCCTACAATGAGCAGTTCTTC. This encodes CASSFTGGSYNEQFF.

The V and J genes are TRBV12-3 or TRBV12-4 and TRBJ2-5; D remains unclear. This CDR3 spans 12 amino acids. The V and J ends lost 3 bases and 5 bases respectively, with 7 bases between them. The CDR3 DNA reads as TGTGCCAGCAGTTTTAGTGAGGAGACCCAGTACTTC. Protein: CASSFSEETQYF.

This clone was observed a few times. The chain is built from TRBV28 and TRBJ1-1; D perhaps matches TRBD1 (5 bases). V was pared by 3 bases and J by 6 bases, with 17 bases between. This CDR3 has 15 amino acids. Germline assignment: CDR1 MDHEN and CDR2 SYDVKM. As DNA, the CDR3 is TGTGCCAGCAGTTTTAGTGAGGGGCGTCTCGCTGAAGCTTTCTTT. Protein: CASSFSEGRLAEAFF.

The rearrangement links TRBV11-2 to TRBJ1-1, with D hard to call. The CDR3 runs to 13 residues. Trimming removed 5 bases at V and 0 bases at J, with 7 bases between. Per germline, CDR1 SGHAT and CDR2 FQNNGV. The CDR3 protein is CASSANMNTEAFF. The CDR3 DNA follows: TGTGCCAGCAGCGCCAATATGAACACTGAAGCTTTCTTT. Using reference TRBV11-2 and TRBJ1-1 for the parts outside the CDR3, the full variable domain is EAGVAQSPRYKIIEKRQSVAFWCNPISGHATLYWYQQILGQGPKLLIQFQNNGVVDDSQLPKDRFSAERLKGVDSTLKIQPAKLEDSAVYLCASSANMNTEAFFGQGTRLTVV.

This chain joins TRBV19 and TRBJ2-7; D gene unclear. This CDR3 spans 12 amino acids. CDR1 is LNHDA and CDR2 is SQIVND in the germline V gene (reference sequence). V was shortened by 3 bases and J by 3 bases, with 6 bases between the two germline ends. This CDR3 reads CASSMAGYEQYF. For the CDR3, the DNA is TGTGCCAGTAGTATGGCCGGCTACGAGCAGTACTTC.

This sequence joins TRBV30 and TRBJ1-2; 8 nucleotides match TRBD1. V gave up 4 bases and J gave up 4 bases; unmatched junction bases: 11. This CDR3 has 15 residues. The germline V gene has CDR1 GTSNPN and CDR2 SVGIG (reference sequence). The CDR3 DNA reads as TGTGCCTGGAATTTAGCGGACAGGGCTTCCTATGGCTACACCTTC. This codes for CAWNLADRASYGYTF.

V usage is TRBV4-2 and J usage is TRBJ2-7; D ambiguous. The CDR3 extends over 15 amino acids. CDR1 LGHNA and CDR2 YNFKEQ come from the germline V gene. Trimming took 0 bases from V and 0 from J, leaving 9 bases between them. CDR3 nucleotides: TGTGCCAGCAGCCAAGAAGGTGTCGGCTCCTACGAGCAGTACTTC. Translated, it gives CASSQEGVGSYEQYF.

The chain recombines TRBV11-1 with TRBJ1-6; TRBD1 might be the D (6 bases). The CDR3 has 14 amino acids. Germline values: CDR1 SGHAT, CDR2 FQDESV (reference sequence). V was pared by 5 bases and J by 9 bases, with 14 bases between. CDR3 amino acids: CASSVEGGGSPLHF. The CDR3 region has the DNA TGTGCCAGCAGCGTGGAGGGGGGTGGTTCACCCCTCCACTTT.

The V and J genes are TRBV3-1 (or the pseudogene TRBV3-2) and TRBJ2-7; D not certain. This CDR3 contains 16 residues. Germline assignment: CDR1 LGHDT and CDR2 YNNKEL (reference sequence). V was pared by 1 base and J by 3 bases, with 16 bases between. Written as DNA, the CDR3 is TGTGCCAGCAGCCAAGGAAGGACCCTTATTAACTACGAGCAGTACTTC. It translates to CASSQGRTLINYEQYF.